This T cell receptor beta chain was recovered during a study of T cells in Graves' hyperthyroidism and ophthalmopathy. The study's findings and limits: Most clonotypes expanded in thyroid above 0.001 were likewise present in blood.

This CDR3 is 13 amino acids long. The V gene's germline CDR1 is GTSNPN and CDR2 SVGIG (reference sequence). V lost 2 bases, J lost 7 bases, and 12 bases lay in between. The study defined stable Graves' hyperthyroidism as no ophthalmopathy progression within 18 months. Researchers barred patients who had uncontrolled infection, other autoimmune disease, pregnancy or lactation. Orbital computed tomography, thyroid ultrasound, serum thyroxine and TRAb, and clinical symptoms together informed the diagnoses. The TCR beta CDR3 regions underwent amplification using RNA transcripts as the source. HTBI primers drove first-round RT-PCR of the TCR CDR3. TCRdb used MiXCR to reprocess the multiplex PCR reads, holding one entry per CDR3 protein. The table records approximately 590,000 distinct CDR3 sequences, approximately 15% of them present only once. This clonotype was seen more than once but under ten times. Its antigen remains unidentified.

The chain is built from TRBV30 and TRBJ1-5, with TRBD1 as a possible D gene (6 bases). This receptor was taken from a woman aged 30 to 39 with Graves' hyperthyroidism. Material for sequencing was blood. The CDR3 nucleotides read TGTGCCTGGAGTCAGAGGGGGTACCAGCCCCAGCATTTT. This gives the protein CAWSQRGYQPQHF. Filled out from reference TRBV30 and TRBJ1-5, the complete variable domain reads SQTIHQWPATLVQPVGSPLSLECTVEGTSNPNLYWYRQAAGRGLQLLFYSVGIGQISSEVPQNLSASRPQDRQFILSSKKLLLSDSGFYLCAWSQRGYQPQHFGDGTRLSIL.